A single sample is the source of the 18 T cell receptor beta chains below, sequenced in a study of T cells after yellow fever vaccination. TCRdb reprocessed the 5' RACE reads with MiXCR, giving one entry per CDR3 protein. The table has over 250,000 distinct CDR3 sequences, roughly 4.3% seen once; the top ten hold 20% to 25%. Here the sequenced sample was PBMCs, taken 5 days after the yellow fever booster vaccination. All receptors come from a man between 18 and 35 years old who received the YFV17D yellow fever vaccine.

This clonotype was observed many times. The gene calls are TRBV10-3 and TRBJ2-7; D gene ambiguous. V was pared by 10 bases and J by 1 base, with 14 bases between. Germline CDR1 and CDR2: ENHRY and SYGVKD. The CDR3 is made up of 13 amino acids. The CDR3 reads CATRATLSYEQYF. CDR3 DNA sequence: TGTGCCACCCGGGCTACCCTATCCTACGAGCAGTACTTC.

The chain recombines TRBV28 with TRBJ2-4, with 7 bases aligning to TRBD1. This CDR3 region has 13 residues. CDR1 and CDR2 from the germline V gene are MDHEN and SYDVKM. The junction had 9 bases not matched to a gene; V was cut back by 7 bases and J by 9 bases. The CDR3 DNA reads TGTGCCAGCACCGCAGCCGGGACAGCCATTCAGTACTTC. Its protein product is CASTAAGTAIQYF.

This clonotype was picked up many times. The chain employs TRBV27 and TRBJ1-2; 8 nucleotides agree with TRBD1. The CDR3 length is 11 residues. The V gene's germline CDR1 is MNHEY and CDR2 SMNVEV (reference sequence). The V and J ends lost 9 bases and 8 bases, in that order; junction bases with no gene match: 5. CDR3 sequence (DNA): TGTGCCAGGGAGGGACAGGACGGCTACACCTTC. Residues: CAREGQDGYTF.

The chain couples TRBV29-1 to TRBJ2-2, with D unclear. Trimming removed 3 bases at V and 2 bases at J, with 7 bases between. The CDR3 runs to 13 residues. The germline V gene has CDR1 SQVTM and CDR2 ANQGSEA. CDR3 DNA sequence: TGCAGCGTTGATTGGCAAAACACCGGGGAGCTGTTTTTT. Its translation: CSVDWQNTGELFF.

This clonotype was recorded a few times. The genes are TRBV7-9 and TRBJ2-5; TRBD2 agrees at 7 bases. CDR3 size: 14 residues. CDR1 SEHNR and CDR2 FQNEAQ come from the germline V gene (reference sequence). V lost 5 bases to trimming and J lost 5 bases; unmatched junction nucleotides: 8. As DNA, the CDR3 is TGTGCCAGCAGCGCCCTCGGAGCGGGGGAGACCCAGTACTTC. This encodes CASSALGAGETQYF.

J is TRBJ2-7 and V is TRBV7-2; tentative D call: TRBD2 (6 bases). V was pared by 6 bases and J by 1 base, with 13 bases between. Germline lookup yields CDR1 SGHTA and CDR2 FQGNSA. CDR3 length equals 14 residues. This chain's CDR3 is CASSYGGTSYEQYF. The CDR3 nucleotides read TGTGCCAGCAGTTACGGGGGTACATCCTACGAGCAGTACTTC. Full variable domain (outside the CDR3, taken from reference TRBV7-2 and TRBJ2-7): GAGVSQSPSNKVTEKGKDVELRCDPISGHTALYWYRQSLGQGLEFLIYFQGNSAPDKSGLPSDRFSAERTGGSVSTLTIQRTQQEDSAVYLCASSYGGTSYEQYFGPGTRLTVT.

V gene TRBV18 combines with J gene TRBJ1-6; the D gene is possibly TRBD1 (5 bases). This CDR3 region has 13 residues. The V gene's germline CDR1 is KGHSH and CDR2 LQKENI. V shed 5 bases and J shed 7 bases, with 9 bases lying between them. CDR3 in DNA: TGTGCCAGCTCAGCCGGGACGAATTCACCCCTCCACTTT. Translated: CASSAGTNSPLHF. The whole variable domain, filled in from reference TRBV18 and TRBJ1-6, reads NAGVMQNPRHLVRRRGQEARLRCSPMKGHSHVYWYRQLPEEGLKFMVYLQKENIIDESGMPKERFSAEFPKEGPSILRIQQVVRGDSAAYFCASSAGTNSPLHFGNGTRLTVT.

This clonotype showed up many times. The chain is built from TRBV5-1 and TRBJ1-4; D ambiguous. The CDR3 covers 13 residues. Trimming took 0 bases from V and 2 from J, leaving 2 bases between them. Germline lookup yields CDR1 SGHRS and CDR2 YFSETQ. CDR3 residues: CASSLDTNEKLFF. As DNA, the CDR3 is TGCGCCAGCAGCTTGGACACTAATGAAAAACTGTTTTTT.

The V call is TRBV15, the J call TRBJ2-3; 7 bases align to TRBD2. The ends lost 0 bases at V and 2 bases at J; junction bases unmatched: 5. This CDR3 has 16 residues. Germline values: CDR1 LNHNV, CDR2 YYDKDF (reference sequence). CDR3 loop: CATSREWRGNTDTQYF. Written as DNA, the CDR3 is TGTGCCACCAGCAGAGAATGGCGGGGGAACACAGATACGCAGTATTTT.

This clonotype was seen at least ten times. The chain combines TRBV5-1 with TRBJ2-3; no definite D call. V lost 3 bases and J 3 bases, leaving 11 bases between the germline ends. The CDR3 runs to 14 residues. CDR1 SGHRS and CDR2 YFSETQ come from the germline V gene. The CDR3 region has the DNA TGCGCCAGCAGCTCTCGGGCAGGAACAGATACGCAGTATTTT. Translating gives CASSSRAGTDTQYF.

The V and J genes are TRBV7-3 and TRBJ2-3; D is perhaps TRBD2 (6 bases). CDR1 is SGHTA, CDR2 FQGTGA, per germline. This CDR3 has 16 amino acids. V lost 0 bases to trimming and J lost 2 bases, with 12 bases between them. CDR3 loop: CASSLTVRGPTDTQYF. CDR3 bases: TGTGCCAGCAGCTTAACGGTGCGGGGACCCACAGATACGCAGTATTTT.

Ten or more counts support this clonotype. The V call is TRBV7-9, the J call TRBJ1-1, with 7 bases fitting TRBD1. Germline CDR1 reads SEHNR; CDR2 reads FQNEAQ (reference sequence). The V and J ends lost 7 bases and 1 base, in that order; junction bases with no gene match: 9. The CDR3 spans 15 residues. The CDR3 sequence: CASTPQGQTNTEAFF. For the CDR3, the DNA is TGTGCCAGCACCCCACAGGGACAGACGAACACTGAAGCTTTCTTT.

This clonotype has only a few counts. The chain joins TRBV5-1 to TRBJ2-7; 9 bases fit TRBD1. The CDR3 is made up of 15 amino acids. Trimming cost V 4 bases and J 5 bases; bases outside gene matches: 10. Germline-derived CDR1 and CDR2 are SGHRS and YFSETQ. CDR3 sequence reads: CASSPPGQGRNEQYF. In nucleotides, the CDR3 is TGCGCCAGCAGCCCTCCGGGACAGGGTAGGAACGAGCAGTACTTC.

This clonotype was seen repeatedly, ten times or more. The V and J genes are TRBV2 and TRBJ1-1; a weak D match, TRBD1 (5 bases). Germline V CDR1 and CDR2: SNHLY, FYNNEI. The CDR3 runs to 15 residues. V was cut by 0 bases and J by 0 bases, with 8 bases left in between. The CDR3 protein is CASSEAGTVNTEAFF. As DNA, the CDR3 is TGTGCCAGCAGTGAAGCGGGGACTGTGAACACTGAAGCTTTCTTT.

This clonotype was seen many times. V gene TRBV5-1 combines with J gene TRBJ2-7, with 10 nucleotides matching TRBD1. The CDR3 has 15 amino acids. V trimming: 3 bases; J trimming: 6 bases; junction bases outside the gene matches: 9. Per the germline V gene, CDR1 is SGHRS and CDR2 is YFSETQ. The CDR3 DNA sequence: TGCGCCAGCAGCTACTCCGGGACAGGGGATGGCGAGCAGTACTTC. As protein: CASSYSGTGDGEQYF.

This clonotype has at least ten counts. This chain uses TRBV25-1 with TRBJ1-2; 11 positions agree with TRBD1. The CDR3 contains 16 residues. Germline V CDR1 and CDR2: MGHDK, SYGVNS. The J segment lost 8 bases and the V segment lost 3 bases, leaving 11 bases of the junction unmatched. CDR3 sequence: CASSETGTGGLKGYTF. The CDR3 nucleotides read TGTGCCAGCAGTGAGACCGGGACAGGGGGTTTGAAAGGCTACACCTTC.

Only a few counts were recorded for this clonotype. The chain combines TRBV3-1 with TRBJ2-7; D is ambiguous. CDR1 LGHDT and CDR2 YNNKEL come from the germline V gene (reference sequence). This CDR3 is 13 amino acids long. Trimming pared 1 base from V and 2 bases from J, leaving 6 bases between. The CDR3 region is CASSQGTAYEQYV. The CDR3 DNA sequence: TGTGCCAGCAGCCAAGGGACCGCCTACGAGCAGTACGTC.

This clonotype was picked up a small number of times. This chain uses TRBV20-1 with TRBJ1-1; D is possibly TRBD1 (5 bases). The germline V and J ends were trimmed by 5 bases and 1 base, with 17 bases remaining between them. This CDR3 region has 15 residues. Per the germline V gene, CDR1 is DFQATT and CDR2 is SNEGSKA (reference sequence). The CDR3 loop reads CSAPAGYEANTEAFF. The DNA for the CDR3 is TGCAGTGCTCCTGCAGGGTACGAAGCGAACACTGAAGCTTTCTTT.